This T cell receptor (beta chain) was captured in a study of cytotoxic CD8 clonotypes in ibrutinib-treated CLL. Study in general: Productive templates per sample averaged about 260,000; productive rearrangements, 94,082.

Profiling relied on immunoSEQ multiplex PCR, and the TCRdb table lists in-frame clones only, not all of them. The sample holds about 24,000 clones, approximately 72% seen once. J gave up 6 bases and V 4 bases, and 7 bases lay outside the gene matches. There are 15 residues in the CDR3. Looked up from germline, CDR1 is SEHNR and CDR2 is FQNEAQ (reference sequence). The source is a human donor with chronic lymphocytic leukemia. The chain has TRBV7-9 and TRBJ1-4; 8 nucleotides line up with TRBD1. The material sequenced was PBMCs, taken before ibrutinib treatment. CDR3 sequence reads: CASSSWTGKDEKLFF. The CDR3 DNA sequence: TGTGCCAGCAGCTCATGGACAGGGAAGGATGAAAAACTGTTTTTT.